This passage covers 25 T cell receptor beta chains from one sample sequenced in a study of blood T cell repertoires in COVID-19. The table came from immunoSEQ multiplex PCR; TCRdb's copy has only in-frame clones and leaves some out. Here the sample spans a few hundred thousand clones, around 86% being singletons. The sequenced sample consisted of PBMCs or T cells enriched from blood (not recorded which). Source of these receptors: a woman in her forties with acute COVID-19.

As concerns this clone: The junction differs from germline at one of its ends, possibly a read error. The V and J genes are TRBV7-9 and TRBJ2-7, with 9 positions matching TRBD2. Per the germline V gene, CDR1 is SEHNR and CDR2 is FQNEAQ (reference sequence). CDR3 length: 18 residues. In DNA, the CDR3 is TGCGCCAGCAGCTTTGGGCGGGGGGGGAAACAGGGCTCCTACGAGCAGTACTTC. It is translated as CASSFGRGGKQGSYEQYF.

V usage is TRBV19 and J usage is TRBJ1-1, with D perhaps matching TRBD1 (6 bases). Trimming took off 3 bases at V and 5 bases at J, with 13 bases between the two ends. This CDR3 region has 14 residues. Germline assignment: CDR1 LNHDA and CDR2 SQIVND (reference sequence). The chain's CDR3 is CASSIFGGPTEAFF. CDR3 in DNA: TGTGCCAGTAGTATTTTCGGGGGGCCTACTGAAGCTTTCTTT.

Here the CDR3 reads CASYLLPYNEQFF. In DNA, the CDR3 is TGTGCCTCCTACCTCCTTCCTTACAATGAGCAGTTCTTC. The chain joins TRBV30 to TRBJ2-1; D remains ambiguous. Germline values: CDR1 GTSNPN, CDR2 SVGIG (reference sequence). V lost 7 bases to trimming and J lost 4 bases, with 14 bases between them. The CDR3 loop spans 13 amino acids.

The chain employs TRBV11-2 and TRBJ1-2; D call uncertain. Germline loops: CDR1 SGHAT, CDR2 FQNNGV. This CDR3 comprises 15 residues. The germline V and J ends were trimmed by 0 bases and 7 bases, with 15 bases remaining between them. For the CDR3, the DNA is TGTGCCAGCAGCTTAGAGCTGGGAGCGTTCGGTGGCTACACCTTC. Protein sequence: CASSLELGAFGGYTF. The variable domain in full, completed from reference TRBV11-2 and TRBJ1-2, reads EAGVAQSPRYKIIEKRQSVAFWCNPISGHATLYWYQQILGQGPKLLIQFQNNGVVDDSQLPKDRFSAERLKGVDSTLKIQPAKLEDSAVYLCASSLELGAFGGYTFGSGTRLTVV.

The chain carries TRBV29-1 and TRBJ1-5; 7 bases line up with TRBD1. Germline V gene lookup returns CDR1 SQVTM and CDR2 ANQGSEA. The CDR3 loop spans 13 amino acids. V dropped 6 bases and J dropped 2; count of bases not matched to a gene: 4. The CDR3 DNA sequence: TGCAGCGTAGGAGGGGGCGGCAATCAGCCCCAGCATTTT. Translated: CSVGGGGNQPQHF. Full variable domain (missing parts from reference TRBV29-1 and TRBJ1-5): SAVISQKPSRDICQRGTSLTIQCQVDSQVTMMFWYRQQPGQSLTLIATANQGSEATYESGFVIDKFPISRPNLTFSTLTVSNMSPEDSSIYLCSVGGGGNQPQHFGDGTRLSIL.

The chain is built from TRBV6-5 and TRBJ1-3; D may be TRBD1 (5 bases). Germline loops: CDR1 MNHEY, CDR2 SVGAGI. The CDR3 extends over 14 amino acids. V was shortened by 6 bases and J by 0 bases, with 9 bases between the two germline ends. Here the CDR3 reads CASRLQDSGNTIYF. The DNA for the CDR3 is TGTGCCAGCAGACTACAGGACTCTGGAAACACCATATATTTT.

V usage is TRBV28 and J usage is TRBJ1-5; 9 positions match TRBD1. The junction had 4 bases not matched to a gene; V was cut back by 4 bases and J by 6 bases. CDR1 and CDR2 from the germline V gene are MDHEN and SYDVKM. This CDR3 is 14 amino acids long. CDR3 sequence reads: CASSSGTGFQPQHF. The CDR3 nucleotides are TGTGCCAGCAGTTCCGGGACAGGGTTTCAGCCCCAGCATTTT.

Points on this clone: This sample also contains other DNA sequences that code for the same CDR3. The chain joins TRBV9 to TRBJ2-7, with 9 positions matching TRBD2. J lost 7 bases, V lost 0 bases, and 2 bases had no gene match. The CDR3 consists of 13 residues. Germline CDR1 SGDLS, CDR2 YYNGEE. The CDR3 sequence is CASSVGLAGEQYF. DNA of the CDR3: TGTGCCAGCAGCGTAGGTCTAGCGGGGGAGCAGTACTTC.

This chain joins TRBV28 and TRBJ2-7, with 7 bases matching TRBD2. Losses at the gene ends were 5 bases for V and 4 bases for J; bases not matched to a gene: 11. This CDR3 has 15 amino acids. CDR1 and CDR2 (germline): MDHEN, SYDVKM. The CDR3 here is CASSDRTRGVYEQYF. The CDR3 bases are TGTGCCAGCAGTGATAGGACTAGGGGTGTGTACGAGCAGTACTTC.

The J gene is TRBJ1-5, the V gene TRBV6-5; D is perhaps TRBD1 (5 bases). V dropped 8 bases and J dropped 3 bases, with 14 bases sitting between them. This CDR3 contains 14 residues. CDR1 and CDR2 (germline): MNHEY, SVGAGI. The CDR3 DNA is TGTGCCAGCGGGGGGAGGGGTAACAATCAGCCCCAGCATTTT. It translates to CASGGRGNNQPQHF.

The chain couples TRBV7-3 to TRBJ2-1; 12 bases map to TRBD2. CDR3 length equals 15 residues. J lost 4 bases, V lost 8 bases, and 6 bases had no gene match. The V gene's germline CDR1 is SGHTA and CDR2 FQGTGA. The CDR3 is CASGGTSGPYNEQFF. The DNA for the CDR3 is TGTGCCAGCGGGGGGACTAGCGGGCCGTACAATGAGCAGTTCTTC.

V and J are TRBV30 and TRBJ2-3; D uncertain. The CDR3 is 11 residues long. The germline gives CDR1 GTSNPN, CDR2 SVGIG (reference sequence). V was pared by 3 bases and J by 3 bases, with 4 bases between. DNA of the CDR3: TGTGCCTGGAGCTATACAGATACGCAGTATTTT. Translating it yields CAWSYTDTQYF.

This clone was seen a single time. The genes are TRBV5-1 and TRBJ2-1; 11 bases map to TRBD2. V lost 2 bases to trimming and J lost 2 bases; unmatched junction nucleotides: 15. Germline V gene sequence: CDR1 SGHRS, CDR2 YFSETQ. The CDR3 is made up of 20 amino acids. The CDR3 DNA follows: TGCGCCAGCAGCTTCAGACTAGCGGGAACGATAAGGGGCGCCTACAATGAGCAGTTCTTC. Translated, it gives CASSFRLAGTIRGAYNEQFF.

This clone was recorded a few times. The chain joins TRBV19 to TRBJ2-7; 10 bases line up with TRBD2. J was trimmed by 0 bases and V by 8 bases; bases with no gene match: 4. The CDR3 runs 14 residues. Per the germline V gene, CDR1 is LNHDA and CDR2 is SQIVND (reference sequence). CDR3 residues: CASSPSGSSYEQYF. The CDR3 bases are TGTGCCAGTTCCCCTAGCGGGAGCTCCTACGAGCAGTACTTC.

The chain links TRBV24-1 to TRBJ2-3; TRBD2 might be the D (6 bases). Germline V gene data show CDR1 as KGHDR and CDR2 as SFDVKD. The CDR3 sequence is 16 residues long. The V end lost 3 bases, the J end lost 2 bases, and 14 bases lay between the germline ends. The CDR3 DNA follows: TGTGCCACCAGTGATAAAGAGGGAGGTTACACAGATACGCAGTATTTT. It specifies CATSDKEGGYTDTQYF.

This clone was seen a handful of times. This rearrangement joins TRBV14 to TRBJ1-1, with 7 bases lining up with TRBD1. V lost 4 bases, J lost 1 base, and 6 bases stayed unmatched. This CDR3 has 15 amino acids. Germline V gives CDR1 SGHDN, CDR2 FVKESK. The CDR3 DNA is TGTGCCAGCAGCCGATTGACAGGGCAGAACACTGAAGCTTTCTTT. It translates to CASSRLTGQNTEAFF.

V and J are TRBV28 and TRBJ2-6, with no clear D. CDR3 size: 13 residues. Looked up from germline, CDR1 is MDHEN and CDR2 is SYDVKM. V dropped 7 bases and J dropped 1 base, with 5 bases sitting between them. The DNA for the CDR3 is TGTGCCAGCACTCGGTCTGGGGCCAACGTCCTGACTTTC. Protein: CASTRSGANVLTF.

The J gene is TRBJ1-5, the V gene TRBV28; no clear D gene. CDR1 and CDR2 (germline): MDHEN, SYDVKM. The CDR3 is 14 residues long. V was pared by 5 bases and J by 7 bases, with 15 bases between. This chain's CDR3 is CASSQRESRQPQHF. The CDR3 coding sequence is TGTGCCAGCAGTCAACGGGAATCCAGGCAGCCCCAGCATTTT.

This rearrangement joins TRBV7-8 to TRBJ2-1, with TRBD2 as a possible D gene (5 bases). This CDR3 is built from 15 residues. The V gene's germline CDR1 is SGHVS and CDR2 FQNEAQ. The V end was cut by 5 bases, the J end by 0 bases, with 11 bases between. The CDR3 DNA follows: TGTGCCAGCAGCCCTAGAGGGAGCTCCTACAATGAGCAGTTCTTC. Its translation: CASSPRGSSYNEQFF.

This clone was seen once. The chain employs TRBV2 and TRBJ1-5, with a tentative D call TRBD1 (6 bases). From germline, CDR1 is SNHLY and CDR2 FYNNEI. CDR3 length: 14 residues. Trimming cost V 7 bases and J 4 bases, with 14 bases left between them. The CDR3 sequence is CASTPGQTNQPQHF. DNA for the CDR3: TGTGCCAGCACTCCGGGACAAACAAATCAGCCCCAGCATTTT.

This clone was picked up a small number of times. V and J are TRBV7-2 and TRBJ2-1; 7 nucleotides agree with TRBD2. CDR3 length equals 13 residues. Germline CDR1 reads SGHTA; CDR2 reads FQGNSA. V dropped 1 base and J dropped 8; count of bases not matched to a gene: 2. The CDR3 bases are TGTGCCAGCAGCTTAGGGCTAGCGGATGAGCAGTTCTTC. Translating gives CASSLGLADEQFF.

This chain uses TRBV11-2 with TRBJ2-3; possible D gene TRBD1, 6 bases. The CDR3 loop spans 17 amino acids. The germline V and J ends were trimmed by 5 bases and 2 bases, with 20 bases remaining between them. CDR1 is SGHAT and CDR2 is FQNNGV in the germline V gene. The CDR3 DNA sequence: TGTGCCAGCAGCCAGTGGGGGCTCGACATTCTCACAGATACGCAGTATTTT. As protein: CASSQWGLDILTDTQYF. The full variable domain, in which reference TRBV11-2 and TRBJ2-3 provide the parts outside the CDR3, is EAGVAQSPRYKIIEKRQSVAFWCNPISGHATLYWYQQILGQGPKLLIQFQNNGVVDDSQLPKDRFSAERLKGVDSTLKIQPAKLEDSAVYLCASSQWGLDILTDTQYFGPGTRLTVL.

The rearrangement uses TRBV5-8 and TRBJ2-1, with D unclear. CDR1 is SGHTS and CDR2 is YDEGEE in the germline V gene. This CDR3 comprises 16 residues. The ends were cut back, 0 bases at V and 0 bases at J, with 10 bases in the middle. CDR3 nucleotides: TGTGCCAGCAGCTTGGAACAGTCAAGCTCCTACAATGAGCAGTTCTTC. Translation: CASSLEQSSSYNEQFF. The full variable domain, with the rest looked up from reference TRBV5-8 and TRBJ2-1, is EAGVTQSPTHLIKTRGQQATLRCSPISGHTSVYWYQQALGLGLQFLLWYDEGEERNRGNFPPRFSGRQFPNYSSELNVNALELEDSALYLCASSLEQSSSYNEQFFGPGTRLTVL.

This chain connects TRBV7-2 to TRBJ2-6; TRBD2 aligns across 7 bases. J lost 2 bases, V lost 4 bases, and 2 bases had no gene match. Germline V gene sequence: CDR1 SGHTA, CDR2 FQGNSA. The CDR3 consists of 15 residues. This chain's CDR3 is CASSWEGTGANVLTF. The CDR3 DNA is TGTGCCAGCAGCTGGGAGGGGACTGGGGCCAACGTCCTGACTTTC.

The CDR3 nucleotides are TGTGCCAGCAGTTACACTCTAGCCAAAAACAATGAGCAGTTCTTC. Translation gives CASSYTLAKNNEQFF. The J gene is TRBJ2-1, the V gene TRBV6-5; D perhaps matches TRBD2 (5 bases). Germline CDR1 and CDR2: MNHEY and SVGAGI. This CDR3 has 15 residues. V lost 2 bases, J lost 5 bases, and 13 bases lay in between.